These 5 T cell receptor beta chains were sequenced from one sample in a study of human T cells and chemical hapten exposure. TCRdb called the RACE reads again in MiXCR, with one record for every CDR3 protein. The sample holds 65,000 to 80,000 distinct CDR3 sequences, over 8.5% seen once. Time point denoted: healthy volunteer bleed at 6 weeks. Whole blood, unfractionated, served as the material for total RNA extraction. The source material was whole blood. The receptors come from a male donor in good health. Some clones in this sample may be carry-over from other donors' samples.

The chain recombines TRBV5-1 with TRBJ2-7, with D possibly TRBD2 on 5 matching bases. Germline V CDR1 and CDR2: SGHRS, YFSETQ. The CDR3 covers 14 residues. Between the trimmed V and J ends, which lost 0 bases and 2 bases, there was a span of 9 bases. The CDR3 DNA follows: TGCGCCAGCAGCTTGGGGTACGGGACCTACGAGCAGTACTTC. It yields the protein CASSLGYGTYEQYF.

This clonotype was picked up many times. The chain couples TRBV29-1 to TRBJ2-1, with 8 bases aligning to TRBD2. V trimming: 3 bases; J trimming: 2 bases; junction bases outside the gene matches: 3. Germline lookup yields CDR1 SQVTM and CDR2 ANQGSEA. CDR3 length: 14 amino acids. The CDR3 sequence: CSVEAGGPYNEQFF. CDR3 DNA sequence: TGCAGCGTTGAGGCGGGAGGTCCCTACAATGAGCAGTTCTTC.

Many counts were recorded for this clonotype. The rearrangement uses TRBV12-5 and TRBJ2-4; D remains unclear. The CDR3 is 13 residues long. Germline-derived CDR1 and CDR2 are LGHNT and FRNRAP. V lost 7 bases and J lost 9, with 16 bases in between. The CDR3 loop reads CASALGPDGIQYF. The CDR3 DNA reads as TGTGCTAGTGCCCTAGGACCGGATGGCATTCAGTACTTC.

V usage is TRBV29-1 and J usage is TRBJ2-4; no definite D call. CDR1 is SQVTM and CDR2 is ANQGSEA in the germline V gene. V was clipped by 4 bases and J by 0 bases, with 7 bases between them. The CDR3 is made up of 13 amino acids. The CDR3 coding sequence is TGCAGCGTTGTCGGCTTAGCCAAAAACATTCAGTACTTC. The encoded protein is CSVVGLAKNIQYF. Complete variable domain (other parts from reference TRBV29-1 and TRBJ2-4): SAVISQKPSRDICQRGTSLTIQCQVDSQVTMMFWYRQQPGQSLTLIATANQGSEATYESGFVIDKFPISRPNLTFSTLTVSNMSPEDSSIYLCSVVGLAKNIQYFGAGTRLSVL.

This clonotype was detected only a few times. V is TRBV6-2 or TRBV6-3 and J is TRBJ2-1, with a possible D match to TRBD2 (6 bases). The V end was cut by 5 bases, the J end by 5 bases, with 10 bases between. Looked up from germline, CDR1 is MNHEY and CDR2 is SVGEGT. The CDR3 is made up of 13 amino acids. CDR3 in amino acids: CASSRAGNNEQFF. CDR3 nucleotide sequence: TGTGCCAGCAGTCGTGCGGGGAACAATGAGCAGTTCTTC.